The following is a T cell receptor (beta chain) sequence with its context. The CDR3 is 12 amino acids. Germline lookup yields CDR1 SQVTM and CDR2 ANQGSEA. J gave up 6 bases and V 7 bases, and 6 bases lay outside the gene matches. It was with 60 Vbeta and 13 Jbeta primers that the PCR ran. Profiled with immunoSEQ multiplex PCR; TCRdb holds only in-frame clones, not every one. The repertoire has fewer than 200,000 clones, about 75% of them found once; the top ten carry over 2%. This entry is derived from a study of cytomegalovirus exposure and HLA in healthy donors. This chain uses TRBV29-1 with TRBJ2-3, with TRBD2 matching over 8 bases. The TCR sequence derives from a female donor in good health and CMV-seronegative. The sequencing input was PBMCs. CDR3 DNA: TGCAGCGCCGGGGGGGCCCGGGATACGCAGTATTTT. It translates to CSAGGARDTQYF.